One sample yielded the 2 T cell receptor beta chains listed below, sequenced in a study of graft-versus-host responses after intestinal transplantation. Profiled with immunoSEQ multiplex PCR; TCRdb holds only in-frame clones, not every one. The profile shows 15,000 to 20,000 clones, about a third of them singletons. The sample consisted of alloreactive CD4+ T cells from a mixed lymphocyte reaction culture, taken before transplantation. Subset specified: CFSE-low proliferating T cells sorted from roughly six-day pre-transplant mixed lymphocyte reaction (GvH or HvG direction). The receptor set was obtained from a human patient who was an organ donor for intestinal transplantation.

The chain combines TRBV7-2 with TRBJ2-3, with 11 bases aligning to TRBD2. This CDR3 has 16 amino acids. Germline V gene sequence: CDR1 SGHTA, CDR2 FQGNSA. J lost 2 bases, V lost 5 bases, and 6 bases had no gene match. The CDR3 coding sequence is TGTGCCAGCAGCGCCCTAGCGGGAGGCTCCACAGATACGCAGTATTTT. Encoded protein: CASSALAGGSTDTQYF. The full variable domain, with the rest looked up from reference TRBV7-2 and TRBJ2-3, is GAGVSQSPSNKVTEKGKDVELRCDPISGHTALYWYRQSLGQGLEFLIYFQGNSAPDKSGLPSDRFSAERTGGSVSTLTIQRTQQEDSAVYLCASSALAGGSTDTQYFGPGTRLTVL.

This clone was seen a handful of times. The CDR3 DNA sequence: TGTGCCAGCAGGGGACTAGCGGCTTGGGGCGAGCAGTTCTTC. Its translation is CASRGLAAWGEQFF. The genes are TRBV6-5 and TRBJ2-1, with TRBD2 matching over 11 bases. The CDR3 is 14 amino acids. V was clipped by 6 bases and J by 10 bases; unmatched bases: 8. Per the germline V gene, CDR1 is MNHEY and CDR2 is SVGAGI.